Sequencing of this T cell receptor (beta chain) was carried out in a study of neoadjuvant anti-PD-1 for oral cavity cancer. Study-level background: Nivolumab at 3 mg/kg was mostly given biweekly, three to four doses, pre-surgery. Study results and limitations: Larger post-treatment preexisting tumor clones tracked with greater tumor shrinkage.

The ends lost 6 bases at V and 4 bases at J; junction bases unmatched: 8. The CDR3 has 15 amino acids. CDR1 and CDR2 from the germline V gene are LNHDA and SQIVND (reference sequence). Notes on this clone: The antigen is unknown.

Profiling relied on immunoSEQ multiplex PCR, and the TCRdb table lists in-frame clones only, not all of them. The sample includes approximately 12,000 clones, 50% to 65% seen only once; the top ten take about 12%. Stage II-IVA oral cavity squamous cell carcinoma was new and untreated by systemic or radiation therapy. The receptor comes from a person aged 35-80 years with oral cavity squamous cell carcinoma. The chain joins TRBV19 to TRBJ2-5; TRBD2 matches at 10 bases. Material: tumor tissue, obtained before nivolumab (anti-PD-1) treatment. CDR3 region: CASRTSSGSRETQYF. The CDR3, as DNA: TGTGCCAGTAGGACCTCTAGCGGGAGTAGAGAGACCCAGTACTTC.